This TCR beta chain was obtained from a study of CD8 T cells in Susac syndrome. Regarding the study as a whole: In its TCR sequencing and HLA analysis, the study acknowledged that the number of individuals was relatively small.

Patients with Susac syndrome showed fulfilment of recently defined diagnostic criteria for definite or probable disease. Reverse transcription used about 0.5 to 1 ug RNA and random hexamers. immunoSEQ multiplex PCR amplified TCR beta CDR3 across 54 Vbeta, 13 Jbeta. TCRdb called the immunoSEQ multiplex PCR reads again in MiXCR, with one record for every CDR3 protein. The sample gives about 120,000 distinct CDR3 sequences, 96% of which show up once; roughly 0.14% is in the top ten. About this clonotype: Its cognate antigen is unknown.

Germline trimming cut 6 bases from V and 3 bases from J; bases unmatched to any gene: 7. The CDR3 consists of 13 residues. Germline V gene data show CDR1 as DFQATT and CDR2 as SNEGSKA (reference sequence). The genes are TRBV20-1 and TRBJ2-7; TRBD1 matches 8 bases. The TCR sequence derives from a human donor with Susac syndrome. Material: CD4+ T cells from PBMCs. Here the CDR3 reads CSARGRKSYEQYF. The CDR3 nucleotides read TGCAGTGCCAGGGGGCGGAAAAGCTACGAGCAGTACTTC.